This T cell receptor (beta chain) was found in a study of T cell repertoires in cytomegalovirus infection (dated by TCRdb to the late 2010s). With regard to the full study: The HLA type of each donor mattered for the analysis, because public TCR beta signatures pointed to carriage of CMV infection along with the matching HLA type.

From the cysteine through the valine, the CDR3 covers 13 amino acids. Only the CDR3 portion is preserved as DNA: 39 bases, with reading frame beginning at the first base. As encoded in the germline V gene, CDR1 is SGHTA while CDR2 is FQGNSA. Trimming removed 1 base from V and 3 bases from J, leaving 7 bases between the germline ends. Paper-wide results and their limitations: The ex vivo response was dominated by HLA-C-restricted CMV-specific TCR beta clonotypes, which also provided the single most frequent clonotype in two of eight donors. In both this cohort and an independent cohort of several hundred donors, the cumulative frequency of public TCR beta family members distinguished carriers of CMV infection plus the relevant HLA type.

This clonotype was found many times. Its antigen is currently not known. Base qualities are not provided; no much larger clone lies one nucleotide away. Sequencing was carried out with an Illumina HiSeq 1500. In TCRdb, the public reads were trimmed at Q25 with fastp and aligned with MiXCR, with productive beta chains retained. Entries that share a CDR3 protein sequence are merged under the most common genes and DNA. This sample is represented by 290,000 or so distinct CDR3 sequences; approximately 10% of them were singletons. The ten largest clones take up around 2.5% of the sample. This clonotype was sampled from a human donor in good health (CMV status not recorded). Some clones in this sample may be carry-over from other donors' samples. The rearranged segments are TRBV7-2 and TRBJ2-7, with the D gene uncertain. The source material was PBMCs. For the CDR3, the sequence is CASSLGTIYEQYV. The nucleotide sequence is TGTGCCAGCAGCTTAGGGACCATCTACGAGCAGTACGTC.